The 14 T cell receptor beta chains below were found in one sample sequenced in a study of T cell changes during pregnancy in multiple sclerosis. Sequencing was performed with immunoSEQ multiplex PCR; in TCRdb, only in-frame clones are kept and a portion is missing. Here the sample spans 73,000 or so clones, about 90% being singletons. The sequencing here drew on peripheral blood, taken in the second trimester of pregnancy. These receptors were collected from a female donor with multiple sclerosis, enrolled in a pregnancy study.

This clone was seen a single time. CDR3 amino acids: CATRAGAGETQYF. The CDR3 DNA follows: TGCGCCACCCGCGCAGGGGCAGGGGAGACCCAGTACTTC. The genes are TRBV5-1 and TRBJ2-5, with D tentatively TRBD1 (6 bases). V was pared by 9 bases and J by 5 bases, with 17 bases between. The V gene's germline CDR1 is SGHRS and CDR2 YFSETQ. This CDR3 spans 13 amino acids.

Only a few counts were recorded for this clone. The rearrangement links TRBV6-5 to TRBJ1-3; D not certain. The CDR3 sequence is 13 residues long. Between the trimmed V and J ends, which lost 2 bases and 4 bases, there was a span of 6 bases. CDR1 and CDR2 from the germline V gene are MNHEY and SVGAGI. CDR3 in amino acids: CASSYKQGNTIYF. The CDR3 DNA is TGTGCCAGCAGTTACAAACAGGGAAACACCATATATTTT.

The chain combines TRBV7-2 with TRBJ2-5; D gene ambiguous. The ends were cut back, 5 bases at V and 5 bases at J, with 12 bases in the middle. Germline V gene lookup returns CDR1 SGHTA and CDR2 FQGNSA. The CDR3 loop spans 13 amino acids. This CDR3 is CASSPSQRETQYF. The CDR3 DNA is TGTGCCAGCAGCCCATCCCAGAGGGAGACCCAGTACTTC.

This clone came up once. The rearrangement links TRBV14 to TRBJ1-1, with TRBD1 matching over 8 bases. Losses at the gene ends were 0 bases for V and 6 bases for J; bases not matched to a gene: 12. The CDR3 has 17 amino acids. In germline, CDR1 is SGHDN, CDR2 FVKESK. As DNA, the CDR3 is TGTGCCAGCAGCCAAGACCAAACATGGACAGGGCGGTCTGAAGCTTTCTTT. Amino acid sequence: CASSQDQTWTGRSEAFF.

The J gene is TRBJ2-3, the V gene TRBV11-2; 12 bases match TRBD2. Trimming cost V 5 bases and J 9 bases; bases outside gene matches: 15. The CDR3 is made up of 17 amino acids. CDR1 is SGHAT, CDR2 FQNNGV, per germline. The CDR3 is CASSLRSPLAGGRTQYF. As DNA, the CDR3 is TGTGCCAGCAGCCTCAGGTCCCCTCTAGCGGGGGGGCGAACGCAGTATTTT.

This clone came up once. The V gene is TRBV10-3, the J gene TRBJ1-2, with 9 nucleotides matching TRBD1. There are 15 residues in the CDR3. V lost 0 bases, J lost 3 bases, and 2 bases stayed unmatched. The germline V gene has CDR1 ENHRY and CDR2 SYGVKD. The CDR3 sequence: CAISESGQGHYGYTF. In nucleotides, the CDR3 is TGTGCCATCAGTGAGTCGGGACAGGGTCACTATGGCTACACCTTC.

In this sample, this clone turned up once. V is TRBV25-1 and J is TRBJ2-7; 11 bases are a match to TRBD1. The CDR3 sequence is 17 residues long. V lost 6 bases and J lost 3; bases outside the gene matches: 13. From germline, CDR1 is MGHDK and CDR2 SYGVNS. In nucleotides, the CDR3 is TGTGCCAGCAGCGTTGGGGCCGCCGGGACAGGGGGCTACGAGCAGTACTTC. It encodes CASSVGAAGTGGYEQYF.

J is TRBJ2-3 and V is TRBV9, with 14 positions matching TRBD2. This CDR3 has 17 residues. V shed 3 bases, J shed 2 bases, and the junction held 5 bases outside the gene matches. Germline V gene data show CDR1 as SGDLS and CDR2 as YYNGEE. CDR3 sequence: CASSGGLAGGTTDTQYF. In DNA, the CDR3 is TGTGCCAGCAGCGGCGGACTAGCGGGGGGTACCACAGATACGCAGTATTTT.

The chain joins TRBV7-9 to TRBJ1-3; the D gene is possibly TRBD1 (6 bases). V was cut by 7 bases and J by 0 bases, with 16 bases left in between. The CDR3 spans 16 residues. Germline V gives CDR1 SEHNR, CDR2 FQNEAQ (reference sequence). CDR3 nucleotides: TGTGCCAGCAAGGGGGGGGGATTAAGCTCTGGAAACACCATATATTTT. Protein: CASKGGGLSSGNTIYF.

The chain recombines TRBV9 with TRBJ1-3; 9 bases agree with TRBD1. V shed 3 bases and J 4 bases; nucleotides not matched to a gene: 5. The CDR3 is 15 amino acids. Per the germline V gene, CDR1 is SGDLS and CDR2 is YYNGEE. The CDR3 sequence is CASSARQGGGNTIYF. CDR3 bases: TGTGCCAGCAGCGCCCGACAGGGGGGCGGAAACACCATATATTTT. The full variable domain, its missing parts supplied by reference TRBV9 and TRBJ1-3, is DSGVTQTPKHLITATGQRVTLRCSPRSGDLSVYWYQQSLDQGLQFLIQYYNGEERAKGNILERFSAQQFPDLHSELNLSSLELGDSALYFCASSARQGGGNTIYFGEGSWLTVV.

This clone appeared a few times. The chain uses TRBV11-2 and TRBJ1-6; 7 bases agree with TRBD1. V trimming: 4 bases; J trimming: 6 bases; junction bases outside the gene matches: 6. CDR1 and CDR2 (germline): SGHAT, FQNNGV. This CDR3 comprises 15 residues. The DNA of the CDR3 is TGTGCCAGCAGCTCTCACGGGACAGTTAATTCACCCCTCCACTTT. Amino acids: CASSSHGTVNSPLHF.

CDR3: CASGGDRVNQPQHF. The CDR3 DNA sequence: TGTGCTAGTGGGGGGGACAGGGTCAATCAGCCCCAGCATTTT. The gene calls are TRBV12-5 and TRBJ1-5; 9 bases map to TRBD1. Germline V CDR1 and CDR2: LGHNT, FRNRAP. This CDR3 contains 14 residues. The V gene end was trimmed by 6 bases and the J gene end by 3 bases; junction bases not matched to a gene: 3.

This chain uses TRBV19 with TRBJ2-3; D is ambiguous. Germline V gene lookup returns CDR1 LNHDA and CDR2 SQIVND (reference sequence). V lost 6 bases, J lost 1 base, and 17 bases lay in between. CDR3 size: 16 residues. In DNA form, the CDR3 reads TGTGCCAGTAGCGCAAGTATGAGAACAGGCACAGATACGCAGTATTTT. Its protein is CASSASMRTGTDTQYF.

The chain is built from TRBV29-1 and TRBJ2-1; 11 bases match TRBD2. This CDR3 is 12 amino acids long. Germline V lookup: CDR1 SQVTM, CDR2 ANQGSEA. Losses at the gene ends were 6 bases for V and 8 bases for J; bases not matched to a gene: 3. CDR3 in DNA: TGCAGCGTCCAGGGACTAGCGGATGAGCAGTTCTTC. This gives the protein CSVQGLADEQFF.